This TCR beta chain is drawn from a study of blood T cells in healthy people across ages. As to this clonotype: The target antigen is unknown.

Study observations and caveats: PBMCs were not sorted, which prevented a conclusive comparison of naive versus antigen-experienced cells. Long-lived donors had more naive CD4+ cells and higher diversity than aged donors. Roughly linear age-related decline in beta diversity appeared, significant by age approximately 43.

Through a sample-barcoded 5' primer and a J-beta primer mix, a second PCR was run for about 7 to 12 cycles. At least 2.5 million CDR3-containing paired-end reads were obtained per sample. TCRdb re-analysed the 5' RACE reads in MiXCR, keeping a single row per CDR3 protein. The data show about 1.8 million distinct CDR3 sequences, with roughly 52% seen just once and less than 2.5% held by the top ten. This TCR derives from a woman in her thirties or forties in good health. The sample taken for sequencing was blood.

The CDR3 here is CASSQLVGGANVLTF. CDR3 in DNA: TGTGCCAGCTCACAGCTGGTCGGCGGGGCCAACGTCCTGACTTTC. This chain joins TRBV18 and TRBJ2-6; D is unresolved. The V end was cut by 4 bases, the J end by 4 bases, with 11 bases between. Germline CDR1 KGHSH, CDR2 LQKENI. This CDR3 comprises 15 residues.